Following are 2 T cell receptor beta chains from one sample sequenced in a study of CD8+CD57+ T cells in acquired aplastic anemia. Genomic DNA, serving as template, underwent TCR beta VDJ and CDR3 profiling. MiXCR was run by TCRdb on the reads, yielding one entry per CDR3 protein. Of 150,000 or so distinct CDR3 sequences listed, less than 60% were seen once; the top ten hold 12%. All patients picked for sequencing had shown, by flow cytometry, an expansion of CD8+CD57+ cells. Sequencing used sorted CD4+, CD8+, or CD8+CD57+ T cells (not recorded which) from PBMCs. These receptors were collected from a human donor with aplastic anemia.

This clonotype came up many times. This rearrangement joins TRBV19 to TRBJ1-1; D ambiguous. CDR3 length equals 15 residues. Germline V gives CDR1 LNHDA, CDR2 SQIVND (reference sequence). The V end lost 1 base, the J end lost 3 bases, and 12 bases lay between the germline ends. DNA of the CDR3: TGTGCCAGTAGTATAGCTCGGTTTGGTGACACTGAAGCTTTCTTT. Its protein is CASSIARFGDTEAFF.

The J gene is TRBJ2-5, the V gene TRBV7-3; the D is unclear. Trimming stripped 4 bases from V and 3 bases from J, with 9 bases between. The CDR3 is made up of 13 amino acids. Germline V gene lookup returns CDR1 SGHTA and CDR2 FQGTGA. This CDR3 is CASSSRTEETQYF. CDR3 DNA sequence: TGTGCCAGCAGCTCGAGGACCGAAGAGACCCAGTACTTC. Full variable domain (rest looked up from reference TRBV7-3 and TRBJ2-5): GAGVSQTPSNKVTEKGKYVELRCDPISGHTALYWYRQSLGQGPEFLIYFQGTGAADDSGLPNDRFFAVRPEGSVSTLKIQRTERGDSAVYLCASSSRTEETQYFGPGTRLLVL.